This TCR beta chain stems from a study of T cell responses to AZD1222 COVID-19 vaccine. Study-level findings and limits: Baseline seropositivity characterized only a handful of AZD1222 recipients. Donors were largely white British and mainly female; clonal diversity was possibly underestimated. Targeting of unmutated variant regions was reportedly seen in nearly half of spike-specific TCRs. Repertoire sampling happened only post peak T cell response.

A word on this clone: Its antigen is unidentified.

Germline lookup yields CDR1 SEHNR and CDR2 FQNEAQ (reference sequence). After removal of 5 bases from V and 7 bases from J, the junction contained 6 bases not matched to a gene. CDR3 size: 14 residues. Only in-frame clones appear in the TCRdb table, and some are missing; sequencing was by immunoSEQ multiplex PCR. This sample carries around 180,000 clones, approximately 94% of them seen once, and the ten largest clones take around 1.5%. The clonotype originates from an adult who received the AZD1222 COVID-19 vaccine. This sample comprised peripheral blood, obtained 28 days after the second AZD1222 dose. The chain combines TRBV7-9 with TRBJ1-5; 9 nucleotides agree with TRBD1. CDR3 DNA sequence: TGTGCCAGCAGCCAAACAGGGGGCGGGCAGCCCCAGCATTTT. Translated, it gives CASSQTGGGQPQHF.